This T cell receptor (beta chain) stems from a study of T cell clonotyping in hematopoietic cell transplantation. The study, taken as a whole, reports: After transplant, recipient diversity fell while pathologically expanded clonotypes grew through day 180.

The CDR3 has 16 residues. V dropped 0 bases and J dropped 4 bases, with 16 bases sitting between them. Germline CDR1 is MNHEY and CDR2 is SMNVEV (reference sequence). Worth noting for this clone: Its specificity is unknown.

Here immunoSEQ multiplex PCR was the method, and the copy in TCRdb shows in-frame clones only, minus some. The table shows 6,500 to 9,500 clones, with approximately 94% occurring only once. The sequence came from a male patient between 60 and 69 years old who had an allogeneic stem cell transplant from an unrelated donor, so T cells may come from the graft donor. Some clones in this sample may be carry-over from other donors' samples. The sequenced sample was peripheral blood mononuclear cells, obtained 30 days after allogeneic stem cell transplant. The rearrangement links TRBV27 to TRBJ2-7, with D possibly matching TRBD2 (5 bases). The CDR3 sequence is CASSLSKMRALYEQYF. CDR3 DNA sequence: TGTGCCAGCAGTTTATCGAAGATGCGGGCCCTATACGAGCAGTACTTC.